This is a list of T cell receptor beta chains from one sample in a study of control samples from healthy donors and cancer patients. Using immunoSEQ multiplex PCR, the repertoire was profiled, and TCRdb retains in-frame clones only, with some absent. Found here are around 150,000 clones, around 86% of them singletons; the top ten hold 4.9%. The sample taken for sequencing was blood. The source of these receptors is a man aged 25-40 years in good health. CDR3s include the opening cysteine and the closing phenylalanine or tryptophan. D genes are given only for firm matches. Expanded clones get a size class; other rows say once, few or many, or leave the size out.

>NA|TRBV19|TRBJ2-3|TRBD2
CASSMASGGTDTQYF
TGTGCCAGTAGTATGGCTAGCGGGGGCACAGATACGCAGTATTTT
>NA|TRBV29-1|TRBJ1-1|NA
CSVGPHRQARTEAFF
TGCAGCGTTGGCCCACATAGACAGGCTCGCACTGAAGCTTTCTTT
>NA|TRBV5-1|TRBJ2-5|TRBD2
CASSLSGTSGGSQETQYF
TGCGCCAGCAGCCTGAGCGGGACTAGCGGGGGTTCACAAGAGACCCAGTACTTC
>NA|TRBV19|TRBJ2-1|TRBD2
CASSGGLAGAGNEQFF
TGTGCCAGTAGTGGGGGACTAGCGGGGGCCGGCAATGAGCAGTTCTTC
>NA|TRBV6-5|TRBJ1-2|TRBD1
CASSNQGGRYGYTF
TGTGCCAGCAGTAACCAGGGGGGACGTTATGGCTACACCTTC
>NA|TRBV5-4|TRBJ1-5|NA
CASSLDSARGQPQHF
TGTGCCAGCAGCTTGGACAGCGCAAGGGGTCAGCCCCAGCATTTT
>NA|TRBV7-9|TRBJ1-1|NA
CASSLQAEAFF
TGTGCCAGCAGCCTGCAGGCTGAAGCTTTCTTT
>NA|TRBV7-7|TRBJ2-2|NA
CASSSSPGTGELFF
TGTGCTAGCAGCTCTTCCCCCGGCACCGGGGAGCTGTTTTTT
>few|TRBV9|TRBJ2-2|TRBD2
CASSAIPGLARELFF
TGTGCCAGCAGCGCAATACCGGGACTAGCGAGGGAGCTGTTTTTT
>NA|TRBV19|TRBJ2-1|TRBD2
CASRDPGRQNEQFF
TGTGCCAGTAGAGATCCCGGGAGGCAAAATGAGCAGTTCTTC
>few|TRBV9|TRBJ2-1|TRBD2
CASSAASGSSYNEQFF
TGTGCCAGCAGCGCGGCTAGCGGGAGCTCCTACAATGAGCAGTTCTTC
>NA|TRBV30|TRBJ1-3|NA
CAWSRGNTIYF
TGTGCCTGGAGCCGTGGAAACACCATATATTTT
>few|TRBV7-2|TRBJ2-6|TRBD2
CASSGGVNVLTF
TGTGCCAGCAGCGGGGGGGTCAACGTCCTGACTTTC
>NA|TRBV5-5|TRBJ2-3|NA
CASSQVADTQYF
TGTGCCAGCAGCCAAGTAGCAGATACGCAGTATTTT
>few|TRBV30|TRBJ2-1|NA
CAWGILATSRNEQFF
TGTGCCTGGGGCATTCTAGCGACCTCTCGTAATGAGCAGTTCTTC
>NA|TRBV6-5|TRBJ2-3|TRBD2
CASSRTSRDTQYF
TGTGCCAGTAGTAGGACTAGCAGGGATACGCAGTATTTT
>NA|TRBV18|TRBJ1-1|NA
CASQGSRTEAFF
TGTGCCAGTCAGGGTTCGCGGACTGAAGCTTTCTTT
>NA|TRBV9|TRBJ2-2|TRBD1
CASSGPGTGGFTGELFF
TGTGCCAGCAGCGGGCCCGGGACAGGGGGCTTCACCGGGGAGCTGTTTTTT
>NA|TRBV5-5|TRBJ1-2|TRBD1
CASNTRDRAVYGYTF
TGTGCCAGCAACACTCGGGACAGGGCTGTCTATGGCTACACCTTC
>NA|TRBV27|TRBJ2-7|TRBD1
CASITRDRLFEQYF
TGTGCCAGCATAACTCGGGACAGACTTTTCGAGCAGTACTTC
>once|TRBV7-6|TRBJ2-7|NA
CASSLGRGVSYEQYF
TGTGCCAGCAGCTTGGGTCGGGGAGTCTCCTACGAGCAGTACTTC
>NA|TRBV9|TRBJ2-1|NA
CASSVVSSYNEQFF
TGTGCCAGCAGCGTAGTGTCCTCTTACAATGAGCAGTTCTTC
>NA|TRBV18|TRBJ2-5|NA
CASSRQRVETQYF
TGTGCCAGCTCAAGACAGCGGGTAGAGACCCAGTACTTC
>few|TRBV9|TRBJ1-6|NA
CASSVAQGTPLHF
TGTGCCAGCAGCGTAGCTCAGGGTACACCCCTCCACTTT
>NA|TRBV5-6|TRBJ2-7|TRBD2
CASSNQAGGLAGYEQYF
TGTGCCAGCAGCAACCAAGCCGGCGGACTAGCGGGCTACGAGCAGTACTTC
>NA|TRBV6-5|TRBJ1-2|NA
CASSYSTGSMTRGYTF
TGTGCCAGCAGTTACTCGACAGGATCAATGACTAGAGGCTACACCTTC
>few|TRBV5-6|TRBJ1-2|TRBD1
CASSSRQGGDYGYTF
TGTGCCAGCAGCTCCCGACAGGGAGGAGACTATGGCTACACCTTC
>NA|TRBV7-8|TRBJ1-1|NA
CASSLGQNTEAFF
TGTGCCAGCAGCTTAGGCCAGAACACTGAAGCTTTCTTT
>NA|TRBV5-4|TRBJ2-7|TRBD2
CASSRAGASGEQYF
TGTGCCAGCAGCCGAGCGGGAGCCTCGGGGGAGCAGTACTTC
>NA|TRBV30|TRBJ2-7|TRBD1
CAWNPGQGYEQYF
TGTGCCTGGAACCCCGGACAGGGTTACGAGCAGTACTTC
>once|TRBV11-1|TRBJ1-6|NA
CASRIVGANSPLHF
TGTGCCAGCAGAATCGTCGGAGCGAATTCACCCCTCCACTTT
>NA|TRBV5-1|TRBJ1-2|NA
CAVEGGVMGYTF
TGCGCCGTGGAGGGAGGGGTTATGGGCTACACCTTC
>many|TRBV19|TRBJ2-1|NA
CASSLARRAEKQFF
TGTGCCAGTAGTCTCGCCCGGCGGGCGGAGAAGCAGTTCTTC
>NA|TRBV6-2/TRBV6-3|TRBJ2-3|NA
CASSYLRITHLARSDTQYF
TGTGCCAGCAGTTACCTCCGAATTACTCACCTGGCCCGGTCGGATACGCAGTATTTT
>NA|TRBV11-2|TRBJ1-3|NA
CASSLVGNTIYF
TGTGCCAGCAGCTTAGTGGGGAACACCATATATTTT
>NA|TRBV2|TRBJ2-1|TRBD1
CASPGRDRINNEQFF
TGTGCCAGCCCAGGCCGGGACAGGATCAACAATGAGCAGTTCTTC
>NA|TRBV5-1|TRBJ2-2|NA
CASSFKNSQVDTGELFF
TGCGCCAGCAGCTTTAAAAATTCTCAGGTGGACACCGGGGAGCTGTTTTTT